This TCR beta chain was found in a study of T cell repertoires in cytomegalovirus infection. As for the study in general: Based on public TCR beta signatures, there were indications of CMV infection and of a matching HLA type.

Trimming stripped 3 bases from V and 0 bases from J, with 9 bases between. Germline CDR1 is LNHDA and CDR2 is SQIVND (reference sequence). The CDR3 has 14 residues. Study-level points and caveats: The ex vivo response showed dominance by HLA-C-restricted CMV-specific TCR beta clonotypes. The study identified carriers of CMV plus the relevant HLA from cumulative public TCR beta family frequency.

Regarding this clonotype: Its antigen is unknown.

Each CDR3 protein is one row after TCRdb ran MiXCR on the reads. The sample lists 150,000 to 200,000 distinct CDR3 sequences, approximately 15% occurring once. The chain has TRBV19 and TRBJ2-7, with a possible D match to TRBD2 (5 bases). The TCR comes from a human donor in good health (CMV status not recorded). Some clones in this sample may be carry-over from other donors' samples. Material for sequencing was PBMCs. The CDR3 coding sequence is TGTGCCAGTAGTATCAGCGGAAGCTCCTACGAGCAGTACTTC. Translating it yields CASSISGSSYEQYF.